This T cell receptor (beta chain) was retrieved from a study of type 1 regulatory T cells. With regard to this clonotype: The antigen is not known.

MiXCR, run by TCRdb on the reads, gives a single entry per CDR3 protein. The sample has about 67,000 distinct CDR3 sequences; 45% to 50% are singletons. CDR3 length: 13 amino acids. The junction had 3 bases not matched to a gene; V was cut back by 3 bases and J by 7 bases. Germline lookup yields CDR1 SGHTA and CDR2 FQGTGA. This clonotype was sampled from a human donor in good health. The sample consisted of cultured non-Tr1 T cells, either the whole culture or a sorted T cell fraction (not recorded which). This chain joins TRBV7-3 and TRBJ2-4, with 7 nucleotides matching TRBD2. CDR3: CASSLGGTNIQYF. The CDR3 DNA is TGTGCCAGCAGCTTGGGGGGGACGAACATTCAGTACTTC.